These 8 T cell receptor beta chains were all obtained from the same sample, sequenced in a study of cytomegalovirus exposure and HLA in healthy donors. The PCR had 60 Vbeta and 13 Jbeta primers. Profiling relied on immunoSEQ multiplex PCR, and the TCRdb table lists in-frame clones only, not all of them. This sample has roughly 92,000 clones; about 76% occur once, and the top ten carry approximately 4%. Material for sequencing was PBMCs. All receptors come from a woman aged 70-85 years in good health and CMV-seropositive.

The rearrangement joins TRBV7-9 to TRBJ2-5; tentative D call: TRBD1 (6 bases). V lost 3 bases and J lost 3, with 14 bases in between. The germline gives CDR1 SEHNR, CDR2 FQNEAQ (reference sequence). CDR3 size: 15 residues. The CDR3, as DNA: TGTGCCAGCAGCTTCTTCGTCCAGGGGAAAGAGACCCAGTACTTC. Translating it yields CASSFFVQGKETQYF.

This rearrangement joins TRBV7-2 to TRBJ2-1; 11 bases agree with TRBD2. Germline CDR1 SGHTA, CDR2 FQGNSA. The CDR3 runs 15 residues. V lost 5 bases, J lost 13 bases, and 13 bases stayed unmatched. The CDR3 sequence: CASSLGVLAGGHQFF. CDR3 nucleotides: TGTGCCAGCAGCCTGGGCGTCCTAGCGGGAGGTCACCAGTTCTTC.

V gene TRBV20-1 combines with J gene TRBJ2-4; a weak D match, TRBD1 (6 bases). The germline gives CDR1 DFQATT, CDR2 SNEGSKA (reference sequence). The CDR3 consists of 11 residues. CDR3 nucleotides: TGCAGCGTCGACAGGAAAAACATTCAGTACTTC. Its translation: CSVDRKNIQYF.

V is TRBV7-2 and J is TRBJ2-7, with D tentatively TRBD2 (5 bases). Germline values: CDR1 SGHTA, CDR2 FQGNSA. Trimming shortened V by 5 bases and J by 6 bases, and 14 bases separated the two germline ends. The CDR3 is 13 residues long. DNA of the CDR3: TGTGCCAGCAGCCCGACCGTTGCGGGCGAGCAGTACTTC. This translates into CASSPTVAGEQYF.

In this sample, this clone turned up once. The chain carries TRBV7-9 and TRBJ2-7; 10 positions agree with TRBD1. CDR3 size: 14 residues. The germline CDR1 and CDR2 sequences are SEHNR and FQNEAQ (reference sequence). The trim removed 5 bases at V and 5 bases at J, leaving 6 bases unmatched. The CDR3 here is CASSAGTGVNEQYF. CDR3 nucleotides: TGTGCCAGCAGCGCCGGGACAGGGGTCAACGAGCAGTACTTC.

The rearrangement links TRBV25-1 to TRBJ2-7; D remains unclear. The ends were cut back, 5 bases at V and 6 bases at J, with 8 bases in the middle. This CDR3 is 11 amino acids long. CDR1 is MGHDK, CDR2 SYGVNS, per germline. The CDR3 is CASSLSLEQYF. The CDR3 DNA reads TGTGCCAGCAGTTTATCCCTCGAGCAGTACTTC.

V gene TRBV7-2 combines with J gene TRBJ2-7, with D perhaps matching TRBD1 (7 bases). Between the trimmed V and J ends, which lost 0 bases and 13 bases, there was a span of 19 bases. The CDR3 loop spans 14 amino acids. Germline CDR1 reads SGHTA; CDR2 reads FQGNSA. The CDR3 nucleotides are TGTGCCAGCAGCTTAGCGCGGGACAGCCACGTATCATACTTC. Its translation is CASSLARDSHVSYF.

The V and J genes are TRBV7-2 and TRBJ2-1; no firm D call. CDR3 length equals 16 residues. With 5 bases removed from V and 7 bases from J, the gap between germline ends came to 21 bases. Germline V gives CDR1 SGHTA, CDR2 FQGNSA. The CDR3 bases are TGTGCCAGCAGCCTAAACCCTCAAGCGAGTGTGAATGAGCAGTTCTTC. It yields the protein CASSLNPQASVNEQFF. Looking up the rest from reference TRBV7-2 and TRBJ2-1 gives the full variable domain: GAGVSQSPSNKVTEKGKDVELRCDPISGHTALYWYRQSLGQGLEFLIYFQGNSAPDKSGLPSDRFSAERTGGSVSTLTIQRTQQEDSAVYLCASSLNPQASVNEQFFGPGTRLTVL.